The clone carrying this T cell receptor (beta chain) was seen only once. These data are taken from a study of control samples from healthy donors and cancer patients. From germline, CDR1 is SGHRS and CDR2 YFSETQ. After removal of 2 bases from V and 2 bases from J, the junction contained 7 bases not matched to a gene. The CDR3 has 16 amino acids. Sequenced by immunoSEQ multiplex PCR; TCRdb stores in-frame clones only, minus some. The sample holds roughly 76,000 clones, around 94% seen once. This clonotype was obtained from a woman between 18 and 29 years old in good health. Input material: blood. J is TRBJ2-7 and V is TRBV5-1; 10 bases match TRBD2. This CDR3 is CASSFELAGGTYEQYF. DNA for the CDR3: TGCGCCAGCAGCTTTGAATTAGCGGGGGGCACCTACGAGCAGTACTTC.